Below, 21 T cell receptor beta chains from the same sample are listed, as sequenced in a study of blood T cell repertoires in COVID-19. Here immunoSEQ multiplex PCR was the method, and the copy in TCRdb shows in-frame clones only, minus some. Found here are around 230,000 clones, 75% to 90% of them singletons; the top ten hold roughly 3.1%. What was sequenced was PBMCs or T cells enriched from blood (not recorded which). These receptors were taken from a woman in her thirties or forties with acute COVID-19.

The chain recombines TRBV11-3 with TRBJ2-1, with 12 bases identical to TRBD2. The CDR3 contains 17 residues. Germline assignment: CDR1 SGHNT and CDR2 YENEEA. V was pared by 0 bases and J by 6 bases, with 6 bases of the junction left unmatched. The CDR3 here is CASSLDKLAGGSNEQFF. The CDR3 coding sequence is TGTGCCAGCAGCTTAGATAAACTAGCGGGAGGAAGCAATGAGCAGTTCTTC.

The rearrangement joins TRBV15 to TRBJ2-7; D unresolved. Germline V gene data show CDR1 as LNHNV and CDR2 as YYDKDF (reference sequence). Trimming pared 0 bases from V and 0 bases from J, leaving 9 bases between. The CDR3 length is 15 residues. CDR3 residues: CATSRDTQDSYEQYF. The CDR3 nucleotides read TGTGCCACCAGCAGAGATACGCAGGACTCCTACGAGCAGTACTTC.

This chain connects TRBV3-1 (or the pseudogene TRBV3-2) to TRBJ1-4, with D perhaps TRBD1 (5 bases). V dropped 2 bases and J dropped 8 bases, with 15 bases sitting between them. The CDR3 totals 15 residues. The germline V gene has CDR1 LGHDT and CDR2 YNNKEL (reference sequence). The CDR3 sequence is CASSQRLAGSEKLFF. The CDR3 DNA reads TGTGCCAGCAGCCAAAGATTGGCAGGGTCCGAAAAACTGTTTTTT.

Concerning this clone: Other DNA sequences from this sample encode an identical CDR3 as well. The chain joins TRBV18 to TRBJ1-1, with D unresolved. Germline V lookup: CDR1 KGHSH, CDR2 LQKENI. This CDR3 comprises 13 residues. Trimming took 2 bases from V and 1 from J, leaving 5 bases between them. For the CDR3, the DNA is TGTGCCAGCTCACCAGCAGGGAACACTGAAGCTTTCTTT. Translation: CASSPAGNTEAFF.

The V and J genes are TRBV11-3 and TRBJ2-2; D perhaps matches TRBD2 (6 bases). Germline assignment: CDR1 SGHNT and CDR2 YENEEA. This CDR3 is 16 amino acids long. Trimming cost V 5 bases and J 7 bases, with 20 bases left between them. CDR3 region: CASSGARAKEGGELFF. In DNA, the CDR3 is TGTGCCAGCAGCGGGGCAAGGGCCAAGGAGGGCGGGGAGCTGTTTTTT.

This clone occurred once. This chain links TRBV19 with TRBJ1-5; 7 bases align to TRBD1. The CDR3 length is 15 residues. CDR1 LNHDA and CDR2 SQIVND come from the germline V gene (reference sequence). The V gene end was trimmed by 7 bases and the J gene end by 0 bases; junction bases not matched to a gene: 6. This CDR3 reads CASTRDSNSNQPQHF. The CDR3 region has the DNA TGTGCCAGTACCAGGGACAGTAATAGCAATCAGCCCCAGCATTTT.

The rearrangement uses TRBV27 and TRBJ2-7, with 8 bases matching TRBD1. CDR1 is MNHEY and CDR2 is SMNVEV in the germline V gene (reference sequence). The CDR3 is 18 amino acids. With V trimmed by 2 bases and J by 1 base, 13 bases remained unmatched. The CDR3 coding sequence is TGTGCCAGCAGTTTAGGGACAGGCGCAGGGAATAGGTCCTACGAGCAGTACTTC. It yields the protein CASSLGTGAGNRSYEQYF.

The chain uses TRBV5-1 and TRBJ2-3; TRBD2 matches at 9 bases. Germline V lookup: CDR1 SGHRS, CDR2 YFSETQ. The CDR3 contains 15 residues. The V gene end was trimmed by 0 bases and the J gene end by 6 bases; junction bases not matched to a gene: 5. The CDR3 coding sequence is TGCGCCAGCAGCTTGGATGCGGGAGGGGGTGATACGCAGTATTTT. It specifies CASSLDAGGGDTQYF.

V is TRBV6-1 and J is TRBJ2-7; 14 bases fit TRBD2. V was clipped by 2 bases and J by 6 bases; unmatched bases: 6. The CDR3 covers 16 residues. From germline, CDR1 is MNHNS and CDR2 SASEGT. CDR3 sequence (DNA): TGTGCCAGCAGTGAACAGGGACTAGCGGGAGATGGCGAGCAGTACTTC. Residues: CASSEQGLAGDGEQYF.

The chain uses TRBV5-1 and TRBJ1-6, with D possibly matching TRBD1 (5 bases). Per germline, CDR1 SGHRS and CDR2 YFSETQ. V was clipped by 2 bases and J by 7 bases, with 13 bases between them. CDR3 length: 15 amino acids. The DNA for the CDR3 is TGCGCCAGCAGCTTTCCGGACAAGCAAAATTCACCCCTCCACTTT. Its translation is CASSFPDKQNSPLHF.

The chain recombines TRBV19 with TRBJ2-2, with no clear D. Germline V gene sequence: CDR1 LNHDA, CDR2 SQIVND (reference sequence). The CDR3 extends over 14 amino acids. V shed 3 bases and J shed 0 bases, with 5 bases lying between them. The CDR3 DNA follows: TGTGCCAGTAGTATCGGTTCGAACACCGGGGAGCTGTTTTTT. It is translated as CASSIGSNTGELFF. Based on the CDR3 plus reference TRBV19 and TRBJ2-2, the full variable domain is DGGITQSPKYLFRKEGQNVTLSCEQNLNHDAMYWYRQDPGQGLRLIYYSQIVNDFQKGDIAEGYSVSREKKESFPLTVTSAQKNPTAFYLCASSIGSNTGELFFGEGSRLTVL.

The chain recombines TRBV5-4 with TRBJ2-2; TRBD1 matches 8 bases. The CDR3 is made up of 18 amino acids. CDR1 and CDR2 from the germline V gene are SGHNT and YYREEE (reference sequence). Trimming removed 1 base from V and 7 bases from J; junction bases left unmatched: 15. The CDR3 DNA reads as TGTGCCAGCAGCTTGTACCTGCTCACCGCAGGGGGCGGCGGGGAGCTGTTTTTT. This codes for CASSLYLLTAGGGGELFF.

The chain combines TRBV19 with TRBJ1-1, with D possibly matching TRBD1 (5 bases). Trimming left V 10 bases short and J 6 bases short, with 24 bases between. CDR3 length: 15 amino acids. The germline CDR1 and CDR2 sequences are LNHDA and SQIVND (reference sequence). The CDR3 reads CATTRAGLAVSEAFF. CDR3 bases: TGTGCCACCACCAGGGCAGGGTTGGCTGTCTCTGAAGCTTTCTTT. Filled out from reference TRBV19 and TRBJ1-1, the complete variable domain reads DGGITQSPKYLFRKEGQNVTLSCEQNLNHDAMYWYRQDPGQGLRLIYYSQIVNDFQKGDIAEGYSVSREKKESFPLTVTSAQKNPTAFYLCATTRAGLAVSEAFFGQGTRLTVV.

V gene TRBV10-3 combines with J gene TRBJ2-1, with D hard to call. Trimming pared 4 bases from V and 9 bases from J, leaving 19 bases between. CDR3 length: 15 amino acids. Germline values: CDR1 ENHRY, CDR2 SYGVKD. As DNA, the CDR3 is TGTGCCATCAGTGGAGGCTCTACCCTCGTGGCTGAGCAGTTCTTC. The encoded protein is CAISGGSTLVAEQFF.

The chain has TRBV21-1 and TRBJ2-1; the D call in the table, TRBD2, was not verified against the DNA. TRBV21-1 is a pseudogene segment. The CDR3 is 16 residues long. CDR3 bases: TGTGCCAGCAGCAGAGGACTAGCGGGAGGGATTGGTGAGCAGTTCTTC. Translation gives CASSRGLAGGIGEQFF.

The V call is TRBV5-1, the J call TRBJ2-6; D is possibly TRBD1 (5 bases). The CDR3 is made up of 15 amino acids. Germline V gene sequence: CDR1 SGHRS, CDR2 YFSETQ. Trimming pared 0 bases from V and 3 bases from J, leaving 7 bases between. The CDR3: CASSLEGFGANVLTF. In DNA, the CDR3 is TGCGCCAGCAGCTTGGAGGGGTTTGGGGCCAACGTCCTGACTTTC.

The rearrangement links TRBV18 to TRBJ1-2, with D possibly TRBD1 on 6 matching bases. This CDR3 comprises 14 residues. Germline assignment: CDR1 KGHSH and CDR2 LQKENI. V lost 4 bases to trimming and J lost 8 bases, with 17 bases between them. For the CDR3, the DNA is TGTGCCAGCTCACGGGACACCGGAATGGGAGGCTACACCTTC. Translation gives CASSRDTGMGGYTF.

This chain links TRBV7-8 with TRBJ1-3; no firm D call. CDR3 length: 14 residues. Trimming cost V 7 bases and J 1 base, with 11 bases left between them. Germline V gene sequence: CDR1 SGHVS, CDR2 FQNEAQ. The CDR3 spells CASTQRGSGNTIYF. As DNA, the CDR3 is TGTGCCAGCACCCAGCGTGGGTCTGGAAACACCATATATTTT.

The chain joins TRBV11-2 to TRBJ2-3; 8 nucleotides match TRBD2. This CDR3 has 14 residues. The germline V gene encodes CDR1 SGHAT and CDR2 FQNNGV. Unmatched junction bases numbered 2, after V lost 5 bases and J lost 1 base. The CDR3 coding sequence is TGTGCCAGCAGCATGGGACTAGGCACAGATACGCAGTATTTT. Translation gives CASSMGLGTDTQYF.

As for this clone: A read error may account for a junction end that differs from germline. The CDR3 protein is CASSSTSGAGELFF. In DNA form, the CDR3 reads TGTGCTAGCAGCTCCACTAGCGGTGCCGGGGAGCTGTTTTTT. The V and J genes are TRBV7-7 and TRBJ2-2; 8 nucleotides align to TRBD2. The CDR3 sequence is 14 residues long. The germline V gene encodes CDR1 SSHAT and CDR2 FNYEAQ (reference sequence).

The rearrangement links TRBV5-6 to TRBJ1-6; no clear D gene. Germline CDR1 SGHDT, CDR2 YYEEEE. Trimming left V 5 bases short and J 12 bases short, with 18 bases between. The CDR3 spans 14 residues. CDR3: CASSSRLTGQPLHF. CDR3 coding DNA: TGTGCCAGCAGTTCGAGACTAACCGGGCAACCCCTCCACTTT.